These 30 T cell receptor beta chains share one sample of origin, sequenced in a study of CD8+CD57+ T cells in acquired aplastic anemia. Genomic DNA acted as the template from which TCR beta VDJ combination and CDR3 sequence profiling were carried out. Each CDR3 protein gets one entry after TCRdb re-called the reads with MiXCR. The data contain roughly 280,000 distinct CDR3 sequences, around three fifths of them seen just once; the ten biggest clones take up approximately 1.2%. Individuals selected for sequencing had exhibited CD8+CD57+ cell expansion on flow cytometry. Source material: sorted CD4+, CD8+, or CD8+CD57+ T cells (not recorded which) from PBMCs. These receptors all stem from a human donor with aplastic anemia.

The chain links TRBV7-2 to TRBJ2-7; D unresolved. Trimming cost V 1 base and J 3 bases, with 16 bases left between them. CDR1 and CDR2 from the germline V gene are SGHTA and FQGNSA. CDR3 length equals 16 residues. The CDR3 reads CASSLDSAHPYYEQYF. CDR3 DNA: TGTGCCAGCAGCTTAGACTCCGCACACCCCTACTACGAGCAGTACTTC. Full variable domain (rest looked up from reference TRBV7-2 and TRBJ2-7): GAGVSQSPSNKVTEKGKDVELRCDPISGHTALYWYRQSLGQGLEFLIYFQGNSAPDKSGLPSDRFSAERTGGSVSTLTIQRTQQEDSAVYLCASSLDSAHPYYEQYFGPGTRLTVT.

A few counts support this clonotype. CDR3 in DNA: TGCAGCGTTGATAGGTTAACAGAGACCCAGTACTTC. Translation: CSVDRLTETQYF. The rearrangement joins TRBV20-1 to TRBJ2-5; D not certain. This CDR3 contains 12 residues. CDR1 and CDR2 (germline): DFQATT, SNEGSKA (reference sequence).

This clonotype was found many times. The chain is built from TRBV18 and TRBJ1-5; maybe TRBD1 (5 bases). Between the trimmed V and J ends, which lost 8 bases and 5 bases, there was a span of 13 bases. The CDR3 runs to 13 residues. CDR1 and CDR2 (germline): KGHSH, LQKENI. CDR3: CASSPGRDQPQHF. CDR3 nucleotides: TGTGCCAGCAGCCCGGGACGAGATCAGCCCCAGCATTTT.

This clonotype has ten or more counts. The chain uses TRBV6-5 and TRBJ2-3; 10 bases align to TRBD1. The length of the CDR3 is 15 residues. V lost 11 bases to trimming and J lost 8 bases; unmatched junction nucleotides: 16. Looked up from germline, CDR1 is MNHEY and CDR2 is SVGAGI. The CDR3: CAARTGTGAVGTQYF. CDR3 coding DNA: TGTGCCGCAAGGACGGGGACAGGGGCAGTAGGTACGCAGTATTTT.

The chain joins TRBV19 to TRBJ1-1; D is unclear. CDR3 size: 12 residues. Between the trimmed V and J ends, which lost 6 bases and 6 bases, there was a span of 11 bases. CDR1 and CDR2 (germline): LNHDA, SQIVND (reference sequence). CDR3 sequence (DNA): TGTGCCAGTAGGGGGAGTGCATCTGAAGCTTTCTTT. Translation: CASRGSASEAFF.

This clonotype was observed many times. The CDR3 region is CASSIGTSGGGRETQYF. The CDR3 nucleotides are TGTGCCAGTAGTATAGGGACTAGCGGGGGGGGTCGGGAGACCCAGTACTTC. This chain connects TRBV19 to TRBJ2-5; 15 bases fit TRBD2. V trimming: 1 base; J trimming: 5 bases; junction bases outside the gene matches: 5. CDR1 is LNHDA and CDR2 is SQIVND in the germline V gene (reference sequence). The CDR3 runs to 17 residues.

With regard to this clonotype: Germline and junction disagree at one end, which may indicate a read error. The chain carries TRBV9 and TRBJ2-1; D is unresolved. The length of the CDR3 is 14 residues. Germline CDR1 SGDLS, CDR2 YYNGEE. CDR3 nucleotide sequence: TGTGTCAGCAGCGTAGATCCAGTCTCCAATGAGCAGTTCTTC. Translated, it gives CVSSVDPVSNEQFF.

The chain uses TRBV7-9 and TRBJ2-7, with D possibly being TRBD2 (5 bases). Germline V gene lookup returns CDR1 SEHNR and CDR2 FQNEAQ (reference sequence). V lost 2 bases to trimming and J lost 6 bases, with 17 bases between them. This CDR3 spans 15 amino acids. This CDR3 reads CASSLRGAGEGEQYF. CDR3 bases: TGTGCCAGCAGCTTAAGAGGAGCTGGAGAGGGCGAGCAGTACTTC.

This clonotype was picked up many times. This sequence joins TRBV5-5 and TRBJ2-1, with D perhaps matching TRBD2 (6 bases). Between the trimmed V and J ends, which lost 4 bases and 0 bases, there was a span of 11 bases. This CDR3 is 15 amino acids long. Germline loops: CDR1 SGHKS, CDR2 YYEKEE (reference sequence). The CDR3 nucleotides read TGTGCCAGCAGCATCCGGGACTCCTCCTACAATGAGCAGTTCTTC. Translation gives CASSIRDSSYNEQFF.

As concerns this clonotype: The junction departs from germline at one end; a sequencing error may be responsible. The chain joins TRBV5-1 to TRBJ2-5; 7 bases are a match to TRBD2. This CDR3 contains 15 residues. Germline loops: CDR1 SGHRS, CDR2 YFSETQ. CDR3 residues: CASSSTPSGRETQYF. In DNA form, the CDR3 reads TGCGCCAGTAGCTCGACTCCTAGCGGACGAGAGACCCAGTACTTC.

The chain uses TRBV12-3 or TRBV12-4 and TRBJ1-2; D not certain. V was shortened by 8 bases and J by 8 bases, with 15 bases between the two germline ends. CDR3 length equals 12 residues. CDR3 amino acids: CASSKGETGYTF. The CDR3 region has the DNA TGTGCCAGCTCTAAGGGAGAAACGGGCTACACCTTC.

The chain combines TRBV7-8 with TRBJ2-5; D might be TRBD1 (6 bases). Trimming cost V 5 bases and J 6 bases, with 22 bases left between them. The germline V gene has CDR1 SGHVS and CDR2 FQNEAQ. The CDR3 spans 16 residues. The CDR3 nucleotides are TGTGCCAGCAGCCATGGGTATCTGGGGGCTTCGAAGACCCAGTACTTC. This sequence encodes CASSHGYLGASKTQYF. Combining the CDR3 with reference TRBV7-8 and TRBJ2-5 gives the whole variable domain GAGVSQSPRYKVAKRGQDVALRCDPISGHVSLFWYQQALGQGPEFLTYFQNEAQLDKSGLPSDRFFAERPEGSVSTLKIQRTQQEDSAVYLCASSHGYLGASKTQYFGPGTRLLVL.

The chain couples TRBV19 to TRBJ1-5; weak D call: TRBD1 (5 bases). This CDR3 contains 12 residues. Germline CDR1 and CDR2: LNHDA and SQIVND (reference sequence). With 8 bases removed from V and 10 bases from J, the gap between germline ends came to 15 bases. The CDR3 loop is CASSTQGGPQHF. Written as DNA, the CDR3 is TGTGCCAGTTCGACCCAGGGTGGACCCCAGCATTTT.

As for this clonotype: At one end the junction does not follow the germline gene, possibly because of a read error. The gene calls are TRBV7-3 and TRBJ2-5; D is unresolved. CDR1 is SGHTA, CDR2 FQGTGA, per germline. The CDR3 length is 11 residues. CDR3 sequence reads: CASSPTGTQYF. The CDR3 DNA is TGCGCCAGCAGCCCAACGGGGACCCAGTACTTC.

CDR3 bases: TGTGCCAGCAGCCTTCGACCGGGCGAGCAGTACTTC. Its protein product is CASSLRPGEQYF. V is TRBV7-8 and J is TRBJ2-7, with D hard to call. Germline V lookup: CDR1 SGHVS, CDR2 FQNEAQ. The CDR3 spans 12 residues. Between the trimmed V and J ends, which lost 5 bases and 6 bases, there was a span of 11 bases.

This clonotype was seen only a few times. This chain links TRBV11-3 with TRBJ2-7, with D possibly TRBD1 on 6 matching bases. V was trimmed by 1 base and J by 2 bases, leaving 18 bases between them. Germline CDR1 and CDR2: SGHNT and YENEEA. This CDR3 is 17 amino acids long. As DNA, the CDR3 is TGTGCCAGCAGCTTAGGGAGCACAGGGAAAGGCGCCTACGAGCAGTACTTC. It specifies CASSLGSTGKGAYEQYF.

The rearrangement joins TRBV5-1 to TRBJ1-3; D unclear. The CDR3 sequence is 13 residues long. V was clipped by 0 bases and J by 8 bases, with 9 bases between them. Germline values: CDR1 SGHRS, CDR2 YFSETQ. As DNA, the CDR3 is TGCGCCAGCAGCTTGGTGGGGAGATACACCATATATTTT. Translated: CASSLVGRYTIYF.

This clonotype was observed at least ten times. The chain links TRBV20-1 to TRBJ2-7, with D possibly called TRBD1 or TRBD2 (5 bases each). CDR1 DFQATT and CDR2 SNEGSKA come from the germline V gene (reference sequence). This CDR3 has 17 residues. Trimming removed 2 bases at V and 5 bases at J, with 25 bases between. The CDR3 loop is CSARHLLSRGNGDEQYF. CDR3 DNA sequence: TGCAGTGCTAGACATCTCTTATCTAGGGGCAACGGGGACGAGCAGTACTTC.

This clonotype showed up many times. The chain's CDR3 is CASSPRQGDDNEQFF. The CDR3 nucleotides are TGTGCCAGCAGCCCGAGACAGGGGGACGACAATGAGCAGTTCTTC. This chain joins TRBV4-2 and TRBJ2-1; 9 bases fit TRBD1. Unmatched junction bases numbered 6, after V lost 4 bases and J lost 5 bases. The CDR3 extends over 15 amino acids. Germline V gene lookup returns CDR1 LGHNA and CDR2 YNFKEQ.

The CDR3 region has the DNA TGCGCCAGCAGCCAAGGGACAGGGGGCGCGGACACCGGGGAGCTGTTTTTT. Its translation is CASSQGTGGADTGELFF. The chain employs TRBV4-1 and TRBJ2-2; 11 nucleotides align to TRBD1. The CDR3 consists of 17 residues. The V gene end was trimmed by 1 base and the J gene end by 3 bases; junction bases not matched to a gene: 4. In germline, CDR1 is MGHRA, CDR2 YSYEKL.

This clonotype was counted at least ten times. The CDR3 is CASIPGLAGKAYGELFF. CDR3 coding DNA: TGTGCCAGTATACCGGGACTAGCGGGAAAGGCGTACGGGGAGCTGTTTTTT. The rearrangement links TRBV19 to TRBJ2-2; TRBD2 matches 13 bases. CDR1 is LNHDA, CDR2 SQIVND, per germline (reference sequence). The CDR3 contains 17 residues. V lost 7 bases, J lost 7 bases, and 12 bases stayed unmatched.

The chain recombines TRBV10-1 with TRBJ2-5; TRBD1 agrees at 8 bases. After removal of 4 bases from V and 2 bases from J, the junction contained 3 bases not matched to a gene. The V gene's germline CDR1 is WNHNN and CDR2 SYGVQD (reference sequence). The CDR3 has 14 amino acids. The CDR3: CASSVRDRQETQYF. The DNA for the CDR3 is TGCGCCAGCAGTGTCCGGGACAGGCAAGAGACCCAGTACTTC.

The V and J genes are TRBV20-1 and TRBJ1-1; 7 bases align to TRBD1. The germline gives CDR1 DFQATT, CDR2 SNEGSKA (reference sequence). CDR3 length equals 16 residues. Unmatched junction bases numbered 9, after V lost 2 bases and J lost 0 bases. The CDR3 spells CSARSVGRGMNTEAFF. Here the CDR3 DNA reads TGCAGTGCTAGATCCGTCGGCAGGGGGATGAACACTGAAGCTTTCTTT.

The chain carries TRBV5-1 and TRBJ2-7; 8 nucleotides agree with TRBD2. CDR1 SGHRS and CDR2 YFSETQ come from the germline V gene. The CDR3 runs to 13 residues. The V segment lost 4 bases and the J segment 4 bases; nucleotides outside the gene matches: 4. The CDR3 reads CASSLLAGYEQYF. CDR3 bases: TGCGCCAGCAGCCTCCTAGCGGGTTACGAGCAGTACTTC.

This sequence joins TRBV10-3 and TRBJ1-2; D perhaps matches TRBD1 (6 bases). The germline V gene encodes CDR1 ENHRY and CDR2 SYGVKD. The germline V and J ends were trimmed by 4 bases and 2 bases, with 20 bases remaining between them. The CDR3 extends over 17 amino acids. The CDR3 DNA sequence: TGTGCCATCAGTGTTGGACAGAGCGACCTCGCAAACTATGGCTACACCTTC. Encoded protein: CAISVGQSDLANYGYTF.

The chain carries TRBV12-3 or TRBV12-4 and TRBJ2-1; D uncertain. The CDR3 runs to 13 residues. The V end lost 6 bases, the J end lost 12 bases, and 18 bases lay between the germline ends. The CDR3 loop is CASSRGQLDTQFF. Here the CDR3 DNA reads TGTGCCAGCAGCCGAGGCCAGCTAGATACGCAGTTCTTC.

The rearrangement links TRBV7-2 to TRBJ2-5; perhaps TRBD1 as D (6 bases). This CDR3 comprises 14 residues. V dropped 3 bases and J dropped 1 base, with 9 bases sitting between them. The germline CDR1 and CDR2 sequences are SGHTA and FQGNSA. CDR3 nucleotide sequence: TGTGCCAGCAGCTTTACAGGGACCCAAGAGACCCAGTACTTC. Its translation is CASSFTGTQETQYF.

The chain uses TRBV7-9 and TRBJ2-5; possible D gene TRBD2, 6 bases. The CDR3 is made up of 15 amino acids. The ends were cut back, 5 bases at V and 4 bases at J, with 17 bases in the middle. CDR1 is SEHNR and CDR2 is FQNEAQ in the germline V gene (reference sequence). The CDR3 is CASSAGLGTSETQYF. As DNA, the CDR3 is TGTGCCAGCAGCGCGGGGCTTGGGACCTCAGAGACCCAGTACTTC.

This rearrangement joins TRBV29-1 to TRBJ2-7, with 9 nucleotides matching TRBD1. CDR1 is SQVTM, CDR2 ANQGSEA, per germline. Unmatched junction bases numbered 9, after V lost 6 bases and J lost 6 bases. The CDR3 has 13 amino acids. CDR3 DNA sequence: TGCAGCGTGAGCGGACAGGGGAGGTTCGAGCAGTACTTC. The encoded protein is CSVSGQGRFEQYF.

This clonotype has at least ten counts. The V call is TRBV2, the J call TRBJ1-5, with D possibly being TRBD1 (6 bases). Per the germline V gene, CDR1 is SNHLY and CDR2 is FYNNEI. The CDR3 runs to 12 residues. With 6 bases removed from V and 6 bases from J, the gap between germline ends came to 9 bases. The CDR3 DNA reads TGTGCCAGCAGCCCAGGGGTTCAGCCCCAGCATTTT. The encoded protein is CASSPGVQPQHF.